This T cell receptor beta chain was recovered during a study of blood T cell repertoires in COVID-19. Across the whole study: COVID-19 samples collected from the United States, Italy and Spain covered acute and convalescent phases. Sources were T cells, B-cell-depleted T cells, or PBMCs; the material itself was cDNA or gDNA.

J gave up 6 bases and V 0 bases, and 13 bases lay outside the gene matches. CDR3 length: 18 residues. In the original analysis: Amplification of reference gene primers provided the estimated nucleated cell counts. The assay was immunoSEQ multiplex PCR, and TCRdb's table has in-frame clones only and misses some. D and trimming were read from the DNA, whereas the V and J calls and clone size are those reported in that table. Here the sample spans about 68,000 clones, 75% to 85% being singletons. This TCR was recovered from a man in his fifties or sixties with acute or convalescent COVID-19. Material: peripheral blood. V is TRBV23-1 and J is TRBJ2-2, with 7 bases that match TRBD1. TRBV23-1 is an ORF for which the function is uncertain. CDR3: CASSQSPIGVGGSGELFF. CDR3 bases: TGCGCCAGCAGTCAATCCCCAATCGGGGTAGGGGGCTCCGGGGAGCTGTTTTTT.